One and the same sample provided the 5 T cell receptor beta chains below, sequenced in a study of T cells in women clearing cervical HPV infection. Sequenced by immunoSEQ multiplex PCR; TCRdb stores in-frame clones only, minus some. Its clone listing holds over 30,000 clones. The sample consisted of blood buffy coat. These receptors all stem from a woman aged 18 to 75 with a cervical HPV16 infection that either progressed to CIN3+ or cleared (not recorded which).

Worth noting for this clone: The read stops 3 residues short of the end of the CDR3; the missing end is completed from the germline J gene. The J gene is TRBJ2-2, the V gene TRBV2; 8 bases are a match to TRBD1. Germline V gene data show CDR1 as SNHLY and CDR2 as FYNNEI. The CDR3 totals 16 residues. CDR3 DNA, as far as it was read: TGTGCCAGCAGTGCCCAGGGGGCGCTGTCTAATGAAAAG. It translates to CASSAQGALSNEK. The complete CDR3 reads CASSAQGALSNEKLFF.

In the case of this clone: The read terminates 3 residues ahead of where the CDR3 ends, so the germline J gene completes it. The genes are TRBV29-1 and TRBJ1-2, with 10 bases lining up with TRBD1. Per germline, CDR1 SQVTM and CDR2 ANQGSEA. The V segment lost 0 bases and the J segment 5 bases; nucleotides outside the gene matches: 6. This CDR3 spans 15 amino acids. The CDR3 loop reads CSVEDTWGQGYGYTF. The CDR3 bases that were read are TGCAGCGTTGAAGATACTTGGGGACAGGGGTATGGC. The variable domain in full, with the rest retrieved from reference TRBV29-1 and TRBJ1-2, is SAVISQKPSRDICQRGTSLTIQCQVDSQVTMMFWYRQQPGQSLTLIATANQGSEATYESGFVIDKFPISRPNLTFSTLTVSNMSPEDSSIYLCSVEDTWGQGYGYTFGSGTRLTVV.

In regard to this clone: With the read ending 3 residues before the CDR3 end, the germline J gene is used to fill in that end. The V gene is TRBV2, the J gene TRBJ1-2; 10 bases fit TRBD1. This CDR3 is built from 14 residues. The V segment lost 4 bases and the J segment 2 bases; nucleotides outside the gene matches: 1. CDR1 and CDR2 from the germline V gene are SNHLY and FYNNEI. The sequenced part of the CDR3 DNA is TGTGCCAGCAGTGGACAGGGGGCGAACTATGGC. Amino acids: CASSGQGANYG. The whole CDR3 sequence is CASSGQGANYGYTF.

On this clone: The read ends 3 residues early relative to the CDR3; the germline J gene fills the gap. The chain couples TRBV9 to TRBJ2-1, with 8 bases identical to TRBD1. Trimming cost V 3 bases and J 9 bases; bases outside gene matches: 8. Germline assignment: CDR1 SGDLS and CDR2 YYNGEE. This CDR3 has 14 residues. CDR3 region: CASSDRGKSGEQFF. CDR3 DNA, as far as it was read: TGTGCCAGCAGCGACAGGGGGAAATCTGGTGAG.

A note on this clone: The read falls 3 residues short of the CDR3 end, and the missing part is taken from the germline J gene. The chain uses TRBV29-1 and TRBJ1-2; 8 bases match TRBD1. This CDR3 comprises 13 residues. Germline lookup yields CDR1 SQVTM and CDR2 ANQGSEA. The CDR3 protein is CSVEDLRGRGYTF. The part of the CDR3 DNA that was read is TGCAGCGTTGAAGACCTCAGGGGGCGAGGC.